Listed below are T cell receptor beta chains from one sample, sequenced in a study of T-cell memory formation after mild COVID-19. Using its own MiXCR run on the 5' RACE reads, TCRdb lists one record per CDR3 protein. Here the sample spans some 320,000 distinct CDR3 sequences, around 15% being singletons. The sequencing sample was made of PBMCs or a T cell subset sorted from them (not recorded which). These receptors were collected from a man younger than 35 who had mild COVID-19 (a few samples of this study predate the infection). Cell type and time point are not known. The CDR3 runs from the conserved cysteine through the conserved F or W. A D gene is named only where the DNA matches it firmly. Clone size is shown for a subset of rows, as once, few, many or a class of expanded clone.

j_call | d_call | v_call | clone_size | cdr3_nt | cdr3_aa
TRBJ1-4 | NA | TRBV12-3/TRBV12-4 | few | TGTGCCAGCAGTGAAGGGGTTGGGGTAAAACTGTTTTTT | CASSEGVGVKLFF
TRBJ2-3 | NA | TRBV29-1 | few | TGCAGCGTTGAAGGGAAGGATGAGTTTAGCACAGATACGCAGTATTTT | CSVEGKDEFSTDTQYF
TRBJ1-2 | NA | TRBV12-3/TRBV12-4 | few | TGTGCCAGCAGCCCATTCGTCGAGGCCTTCTATGGCTACACCTTC | CASSPFVEAFYGYTF
TRBJ1-5 | NA | TRBV12-3/TRBV12-4 | NA | TGTGCCAGCAATACCGGACAGAATCAGCCCCAGCATTTT | CASNTGQNQPQHF
TRBJ1-1 | NA | TRBV28 | few | TGTGCCAGCAGTTTATACCCCGGGACATTAAAGGAGCGGAACACTGAAGCTTTCTTT | CASSLYPGTLKERNTEAFF
TRBJ2-1 | TRBD2 | TRBV12-3/TRBV12-4 | NA | TGTGCCAGCACCCTGACTAGCGGGGGGCACAATGAGCAGTTCTTC | CASTLTSGGHNEQFF
TRBJ1-1 | NA | TRBV27 | few | TGTGCCAGCAGTCCGGGGGCGAACACTGAAGCTTTCTTT | CASSPGANTEAFF
TRBJ2-1 | NA | TRBV27 | NA | TGTGCCAGCAGTTTCGCCTTCAGCTCCTACAATGAGCAGTTCTTC | CASSFAFSSYNEQFF
TRBJ2-1 | TRBD2 | TRBV7-3 | few | TGTGCCAGCAGCTTACGAGCGGGGGACCTCTACAATGAGCAGTTCTTC | CASSLRAGDLYNEQFF
TRBJ1-3 | NA | TRBV9 | few | TGTGCCAGCAGCCCACCCGGGGCCGCAAACACCATATATTTT | CASSPPGAANTIYF
TRBJ1-1 | NA | TRBV7-6 | NA | TGTGCCAGCAGCTTAAAATGGGGTTCCACTGAAGCTTTCTTT | CASSLKWGSTEAFF
TRBJ1-1 | NA | TRBV21-1 | few | TGTGCCAGCAGAGCGCTGGGTATGGGGAACACTGAAGCTTTCTTT | CASRALGMGNTEAFF
TRBJ1-6 | TRBD1 | TRBV7-3 | NA | TGTGCCAGCAGCTGGGGACAGGGCAATTCACCCCTCCACTTT | CASSWGQGNSPLHF
TRBJ1-2 | NA | TRBV25-1 | NA | TGTGCCAGCAGTGCGTCGGATTTAAGGGGCTATGGCTACACCTTC | CASSASDLRGYGYTF
TRBJ1-3 | NA | TRBV7-2 | NA | TGTGCCAGCAGCTTACGTCGGGAGGCTGGAAACACCATATATTTT | CASSLRREAGNTIYF
TRBJ1-5 | TRBD1 | TRBV5-6 | few | TGTGCCAGCAGCTGGACCGGGACAGGCAATCAGCCCCAGCATTTT | CASSWTGTGNQPQHF
TRBJ2-1 | TRBD2 | TRBV6-5 | few | TGTGCCAGCAGTTACGGACTAGCGGGTCTATCCTACAATGAGCAGTTCTTC | CASSYGLAGLSYNEQFF
TRBJ2-4 | NA | TRBV6-5 | NA | TGTGCCAGCAGGCACAAAGACATTCAGTACTTC | CASRHKDIQYF
TRBJ1-2 | TRBD1 | TRBV6-5 | NA | TGTGCCAGCAGGCTCACAGGGGGCGGTGGCTACACCTTC | CASRLTGGGGYTF
TRBJ1-5 | NA | TRBV5-6 | NA | TGTGCCAGCAGCTTGGGCGCAGACAATCAGCCCCAGCATTTT | CASSLGADNQPQHF
TRBJ1-1 | NA | TRBV5-5 | few | TGTGCCAGCAGCTGGGTGTTCCGAGACACTGAAGCTTTCTTT | CASSWVFRDTEAFF
TRBJ2-1 | NA | TRBV20-1 | NA | TGCAGTGCTTTCTGGTCGACAGTCTACAATGAGCAGTTCTTC | CSAFWSTVYNEQFF
TRBJ2-5 | TRBD2 | TRBV7-2 | NA | TGTGCCAGCAGCTTGACTAGCGGGGGCCTCTTCCACTTC | CASSLTSGGLFHF
TRBJ2-6 | TRBD2 | TRBV10-3 | few | TGTGCCGTGCGGGGGAGCTCTGGGGCCAACGTCCTGACTTTC | CAVRGSSGANVLTF
TRBJ1-1 | NA | TRBV5-4 | NA | TGTGCCAGCAGCTTAGAGCCGGGACTCAGGAACACTGAAGCTTTCTTT | CASSLEPGLRNTEAFF
TRBJ1-1 | NA | TRBV20-1 | many | TGCAGTGCTCAAGGACAGCGACAGTACACTGAAGCTTTCTTT | CSAQGQRQYTEAFF
TRBJ1-2 | NA | TRBV18 | few | TGTGCCAGCTCACTCTCGTCGGAGCCTGATGGCTATGGCTACACCTTC | CASSLSSEPDGYGYTF
TRBJ2-1 | TRBD2 | TRBV12-3/TRBV12-4 | few | TGTGCCAGCAGCTTAAGAGCGGGGGGGCCGAATGAGCAGTTCTTC | CASSLRAGGPNEQFF
TRBJ2-3 | NA | TRBV19 | many | TGTGCCAGTAGCCCGGGGTCTAGCACAGATACGCAGTATTTT | CASSPGSSTDTQYF
TRBJ2-2 | NA | TRBV7-2 | few | TGTGCCAGCAGCGGGGACACCGGGGAGCTGTTTTTT | CASSGDTGELFF
TRBJ2-3 | TRBD2 | TRBV4-1 | NA | TGCGCCAGCAGCCAACCAACTAGCGGGGTCCGTTGGGCAGATACGCAGTATTTT | CASSQPTSGVRWADTQYF
TRBJ2-2 | NA | TRBV7-2 | few | TGTGCCAGCACTTGGCAGGAGACCCCCGGGGAGCTGTTTTTT | CASTWQETPGELFF
TRBJ2-3 | TRBD2 | TRBV20-1 | NA | TGCAGTGCTCACCCGGGTAGCGGGGGGGCCGATAGAGATACGCAGTATTTT | CSAHPGSGGADRDTQYF
TRBJ2-1 | NA | TRBV5-1 | many | TGCGCCAGCAGCTACCGGGGGGCGACTGAGCAGTTCTTC | CASSYRGATEQFF
TRBJ2-1 | TRBD2 | TRBV18 | NA | TGTGCCAGCTCACCAGTTGGACTAGCGGGGAAAGAGCAGTTCTTC | CASSPVGLAGKEQFF
TRBJ2-3 | NA | TRBV5-6 | NA | TGTGCCAGCAGCTTGAATAGGAGGGATACGCAGTATTTT | CASSLNRRDTQYF
TRBJ2-3 | NA | TRBV5-4 | NA | TGTGCCAGCAGCCCCCGACCTGGGACAGATACGCAGTATTTT | CASSPRPGTDTQYF
TRBJ1-3 | NA | TRBV4-1 | many | TGCGCCAGCAGCCCCTACAGGGACGCCTCTGGAAACACCATATATTTT | CASSPYRDASGNTIYF
TRBJ1-3 | TRBD1 | TRBV5-1 | NA | TGCGCCAGCAGCTTGGGCGGACAGGGGCCCGCTGGAAACACCATATATTTT | CASSLGGQGPAGNTIYF
TRBJ2-2 | TRBD1 | TRBV12-3/TRBV12-4 | NA | TGTGCCAGCAGACAGGGACAGTACACCGGGGAGCTGTTTTTT | CASRQGQYTGELFF
TRBJ2-7 | NA | TRBV4-2 | NA | TGTGCCAGCAGCCAAGATTACACTTCGGGAGAGCAGTACTTC | CASSQDYTSGEQYF
TRBJ2-1 | NA | TRBV14 | NA | TGTGCCAGCAGCCAAGTTCAGGGGTCTCAAAAAAATGAGCAGTTCTTC | CASSQVQGSQKNEQFF
TRBJ2-5 | NA | TRBV20-1 | NA | TGCAGTGCTCGTCAATTCCTGACCCAGTACTTC | CSARQFLTQYF
TRBJ2-2 | NA | TRBV6-5 | NA | TGTGCCAGCAGTTACTCGATGTCCTCCCCGGGCACCGGGGAGCTGTTTTTT | CASSYSMSSPGTGELFF
TRBJ2-5 | NA | TRBV7-9 | few | TGTGCCAGCAGCTTAATCAGGGCCCAGTACTTC | CASSLIRAQYF
TRBJ1-4 | TRBD1 | TRBV7-9 | NA | TGTGCCAGCCGGAACACAGGGGGAACTAATGAAAAACTGTTTTTT | CASRNTGGTNEKLFF
TRBJ2-1 | NA | TRBV24-1 | few | TGTGCCACCAGTGACCAGGACTTTTTACGCTCCTACAATGAGCAGTTCTTC | CATSDQDFLRSYNEQFF